This entry lists 28 T cell receptor beta chains sequenced from one sample in a study of shared clonotypes between healthy human individuals (dated by TCRdb to about 2020). Libraries came from the immunoSEQ multiplex PCR assay. Here the immuneACCESS table is served through TCRdb, limited to in-frame sequences with V and J called. Missing clones are a known gap in these copies; in checked studies unresolved V genes cover under half, and the rest lacks a known reason. In this sample the table shows some 2.4 million clones, 93% of which occur a single time. In total, the top ten clones hold around 0.4% of the sample. Specimen: naive CD4+ T cells from PBMCs. The intended sense of this specimen's cell subset or site label: CD45RA+ positively selected. The receptors here all came from a man between 18 and 29 years old in good health. Some clones in this sample may be carry-over from other donors' samples.

This sequence joins TRBV7-2 and TRBJ2-7; the match to TRBD2 covers 7 bases. The CDR3 runs 15 residues. The junction had 11 bases not matched to a gene; V was cut back by 5 bases and J by 4 bases. Germline assignment: CDR1 SGHTA and CDR2 FQGNSA. The CDR3 DNA is TGTGCCAGCAGCCTCGGCCGGGGGGACCCGTACGAGCAGTACTTC. This sequence encodes CASSLGRGDPYEQYF.

Only one count was recorded for this clone. This chain joins TRBV20-1 and TRBJ2-7; D not resolved. Germline V CDR1 and CDR2: DFQATT, SNEGSKA (reference sequence). This CDR3 is built from 11 residues. Trimming left V 5 bases short and J 2 bases short, with 7 bases between. CDR3 in amino acids: CSAYETYEQYF. For the CDR3, the DNA is TGCAGTGCTTATGAGACCTACGAGCAGTACTTC.

The chain joins TRBV29-1 to TRBJ2-1; 8 bases align to TRBD2. The junction had 12 bases not matched to a gene; V was cut back by 7 bases and J by 10 bases. The CDR3 has 13 amino acids. From germline, CDR1 is SQVTM and CDR2 ANQGSEA. The CDR3 loop is CSAAGLGVAEQFF. Here the CDR3 DNA reads TGCAGCGCCGCGGGACTAGGGGTTGCCGAGCAGTTCTTC.

J is TRBJ1-2 and V is TRBV5-4; D perhaps matches TRBD1 (5 bases). Trimming took 2 bases from V and 3 from J, leaving 8 bases between them. The germline gives CDR1 SGHNT, CDR2 YYREEE (reference sequence). The CDR3 extends over 13 amino acids. The CDR3 sequence is CASSFSRDYGYTF. CDR3 bases: TGTGCCAGCAGCTTTTCCAGGGACTATGGCTACACCTTC.

The chain carries TRBV6-6 and TRBJ2-7, with D maybe TRBD1 (6 bases). The germline V and J ends were trimmed by 5 bases and 5 bases, with 13 bases remaining between them. Germline V CDR1 and CDR2: MNHNY, SVGAGI (reference sequence). The CDR3 extends over 13 amino acids. The DNA for the CDR3 is TGTGCCAGCAGTAACAGGGTAATCCACGAGCAGTACTTC. It yields the protein CASSNRVIHEQYF.

The chain joins TRBV15 to TRBJ1-5; D is perhaps TRBD1 (5 bases). V was pared by 5 bases and J by 4 bases, with 21 bases between. This CDR3 is 17 amino acids long. Germline V lookup: CDR1 LNHNV, CDR2 YYDKDF (reference sequence). Here the CDR3 reads CATSGGQLKGPNQPQHF. CDR3 in DNA: TGTGCCACCAGCGGCGGGCAGCTTAAGGGACCGAATCAGCCCCAGCATTTT.

In its sample, this clone was seen a few times. The chain has TRBV7-6 and TRBJ2-2; TRBD2 matches at 7 bases. Losses at the gene ends were 1 base for V and 8 bases for J; bases not matched to a gene: 4. The germline V gene encodes CDR1 SGHVS and CDR2 FNYEAQ. This CDR3 contains 14 residues. CDR3 protein: CASSLVLAQGELFF. The CDR3 DNA sequence: TGTGCCAGCAGCTTAGTACTAGCGCAGGGGGAGCTGTTTTTT.

Only one count was recorded for this clone. The same CDR3 is also encoded by other DNA sequences in this sample. The V gene is TRBV29-1, the J gene TRBJ2-7; 9 bases are a match to TRBD2. There are 13 residues in the CDR3. Unmatched junction bases numbered 5, after V lost 5 bases and J lost 3 bases. Germline loops: CDR1 SQVTM, CDR2 ANQGSEA. CDR3: CSVRGLAVYEQYF. CDR3 coding DNA: TGCAGCGTTCGGGGACTAGCAGTCTACGAGCAGTACTTC.

As regards this clone: The sample holds other DNA sequences that translate to the same CDR3. The gene calls are TRBV7-9 and TRBJ2-5; unclear D gene. The germline CDR1 and CDR2 sequences are SEHNR and FQNEAQ (reference sequence). The CDR3 totals 12 residues. V was clipped by 0 bases and J by 5 bases, with 4 bases between them. The CDR3 reads CASSLAEETQYF. The CDR3 DNA sequence: TGTGCCAGCAGCTTAGCGGAGGAGACCCAGTACTTC.

The chain links TRBV9 to TRBJ2-1, with D perhaps TRBD1 (6 bases). V gave up 2 bases and J gave up 1 base, with 16 bases separating them. The CDR3 is made up of 17 amino acids. Per the germline V gene, CDR1 is SGDLS and CDR2 is YYNGEE. DNA of the CDR3: TGTGCCAGCAGCGTGACGAACAGGGTCGGGTCCTACAATGAGCAGTTCTTC. This sequence encodes CASSVTNRVGSYNEQFF.

This clone was seen once. CDR3 nucleotide sequence: TGTGCCAGCAGCCCGCAGACAGAGGCAGTAGAGACCCAGTACTTC. Translation gives CASSPQTEAVETQYF. The V and J genes are TRBV5-4 and TRBJ2-5; TRBD1 might be the D (5 bases). With 4 bases removed from V and 4 bases from J, the gap between germline ends came to 17 bases. Germline assignment: CDR1 SGHNT and CDR2 YYREEE (reference sequence). The CDR3 sequence is 15 residues long.

About this clone: Other DNA sequences in the sample encode the same CDR3. J is TRBJ2-7 and V is TRBV5-1, with D hard to call. The V end lost 4 bases, the J end lost 1 base, and 3 bases lay between the germline ends. This CDR3 contains 11 residues. Per the germline V gene, CDR1 is SGHRS and CDR2 is YFSETQ. CDR3 in DNA: TGCGCCAGCAGCGAATCCTACGAGCAGTACTTC. It translates to CASSESYEQYF. The variable domain in full, with the rest retrieved from reference TRBV5-1 and TRBJ2-7, is KAGVTQTPRYLIKTRGQQVTLSCSPISGHRSVSWYQQTPGQGLQFLFEYFSETQRNKGNFPGRFSGRQFSNSRSEMNVSTLELGDSALYLCASSESYEQYFGPGTRLTVT.

The chain joins TRBV27 to TRBJ2-2; maybe TRBD1 (5 bases). Trimming cost V 0 bases and J 4 bases, with 9 bases left between them. The CDR3 length is 15 residues. Germline assignment: CDR1 MNHEY and CDR2 SMNVEV (reference sequence). DNA for the CDR3: TGTGCCAGCAGTTTATCGCAGGGATCCACCGGGGAGCTGTTTTTT. It encodes CASSLSQGSTGELFF.

In DNA form, the CDR3 reads TGTGCCAGCTCCTCATGGCGGACTACCGGGGAGCTGTTTTTT. Translated: CASSSWRTTGELFF. This chain connects TRBV2 to TRBJ2-2, with a possible D match to TRBD2 (5 bases). Trimming removed 8 bases at V and 5 bases at J, with 15 bases between. This CDR3 is built from 14 residues. Germline values: CDR1 SNHLY, CDR2 FYNNEI.

The chain uses TRBV9 and TRBJ2-2; TRBD2 might be the D (6 bases). The CDR3 sequence is 16 residues long. Trimming took 4 bases from V and 0 from J, leaving 13 bases between them. The germline V gene encodes CDR1 SGDLS and CDR2 YYNGEE. The CDR3 reads CASSITGSTNTGELFF. Here the CDR3 DNA reads TGTGCCAGCAGCATAACCGGGAGTACGAACACCGGGGAGCTGTTTTTT.

Points on this clone: This sample also contains other DNA sequences that code for the same CDR3. The chain combines TRBV7-3 with TRBJ2-3; 11 bases agree with TRBD2. The CDR3 totals 14 residues. V gave up 3 bases and J gave up 5 bases; unmatched junction bases: 1. The germline CDR1 and CDR2 sequences are SGHTA and FQGTGA. In nucleotides, the CDR3 is TGTGCCAGCAGCTTGGGGACTAGCGGAGATACGCAGTATTTT. This sequence encodes CASSLGTSGDTQYF. Variable domain in full (rest from reference TRBV7-3 and TRBJ2-3): GAGVSQTPSNKVTEKGKYVELRCDPISGHTALYWYRQSLGQGPEFLIYFQGTGAADDSGLPNDRFFAVRPEGSVSTLKIQRTERGDSAVYLCASSLGTSGDTQYFGPGTRLTVL.

V is TRBV27 and J is TRBJ1-3; D call uncertain. V shed 2 bases and J shed 3 bases, with 17 bases lying between them. CDR3 length: 17 residues. The germline V gene has CDR1 MNHEY and CDR2 SMNVEV (reference sequence). The chain's CDR3 is CASSLTDPRTNGNTIYF. The CDR3, as DNA: TGTGCCAGCAGTTTAACGGACCCTCGAACAAATGGAAACACCATATATTTT.

The chain has TRBV6-6 and TRBJ1-4; TRBD1 might be the D (6 bases). The ends were cut back, 7 bases at V and 7 bases at J, with 10 bases in the middle. Germline-derived CDR1 and CDR2 are MNHNY and SVGAGI (reference sequence). The CDR3 extends over 12 amino acids. The CDR3 reads CASTEGGEKLFF. The DNA for the CDR3 is TGTGCCAGCACCGAGGGGGGTGAAAAACTGTTTTTT.

Here the CDR3 reads CASSEFLALETQYF. The CDR3 region has the DNA TGTGCCAGCAGTGAATTTTTGGCGCTGGAGACCCAGTACTTC. This chain links TRBV6-1 with TRBJ2-5; D remains unclear. There are 14 residues in the CDR3. Trimming pared 2 bases from V and 5 bases from J, leaving 12 bases between. Germline assignment: CDR1 MNHNS and CDR2 SASEGT.

V is TRBV6-5 and J is TRBJ2-1; D gene uncertain. This CDR3 comprises 14 residues. V was shortened by 6 bases and J by 3 bases, with 12 bases between the two germline ends. Germline V lookup: CDR1 MNHEY, CDR2 SVGAGI. DNA for the CDR3: TGTGCCAGCAGCCCCATGGTTGGCTACAATGAGCAGTTCTTC. Translation gives CASSPMVGYNEQFF.

Of note for this clone: The sample contains more than one DNA sequence encoding this CDR3. This chain connects TRBV5-1 to TRBJ2-1; possibly TRBD1 for D (6 bases). Per the germline V gene, CDR1 is SGHRS and CDR2 is YFSETQ. This CDR3 is 14 amino acids long. V was pared by 0 bases and J by 4 bases, with 8 bases between. The CDR3 here is CASSLGGGYNEQFF. DNA for the CDR3: TGCGCCAGCAGCTTGGGAGGGGGATACAATGAGCAGTTCTTC.

The chain is built from TRBV28 and TRBJ2-3; the D is unclear. V lost 3 bases, J lost 10 bases, and 11 bases lay in between. The germline CDR1 and CDR2 sequences are MDHEN and SYDVKM. The CDR3 consists of 12 residues. The CDR3 here is CASSLPMVAQYF. In nucleotides, the CDR3 is TGTGCCAGCAGTTTGCCTATGGTCGCGCAGTATTTT. Full variable domain (missing parts from reference TRBV28 and TRBJ2-3): DVKVTQSSRYLVKRTGEKVFLECVQDMDHENMFWYRQDPGLGLRLIYFSYDVKMKEKGDIPEGYSVSREKKERFSLILESASTNQTSMYLCASSLPMVAQYFGPGTRLTVL.

The J gene is TRBJ2-1, the V gene TRBV27, with 10 bases that match TRBD2. The CDR3 contains 19 residues. Trimming cost V 3 bases and J 4 bases; bases outside gene matches: 15. Germline lookup yields CDR1 MNHEY and CDR2 SMNVEV (reference sequence). The CDR3 region has the DNA TGTGCCAGCAGTTTGAAGCCGTATGGTAGCGGGAGGCAATACAATGAGCAGTTCTTC. Protein product: CASSLKPYGSGRQYNEQFF.

The chain carries TRBV6-1 and TRBJ2-7, with D perhaps being TRBD1 or TRBD2 (5 bases each). The CDR3 is 13 residues long. V was trimmed by 8 bases and J by 4 bases, leaving 15 bases between them. CDR1 is MNHNS, CDR2 SASEGT, per germline. This CDR3 is CASVRDGSYEQYF. Written as DNA, the CDR3 is TGTGCCAGCGTCCGGGACGGATCTTACGAGCAGTACTTC.

This sequence joins TRBV29-1 and TRBJ1-5, with D hard to call. With 5 bases removed from V and 12 bases from J, the gap between germline ends came to 20 bases. CDR3 length equals 13 residues. Germline values: CDR1 SQVTM, CDR2 ANQGSEA. The CDR3 bases are TGCAGCGTTTCGGCCGGCCCCCTCCTGGGCCAGCATTTT. Amino acids: CSVSAGPLLGQHF.

V gene TRBV6-6 combines with J gene TRBJ1-2, with a possible D match to TRBD1 (5 bases). The V gene lost 5 bases and the J gene lost 7 bases, with 11 bases spanning the gap. CDR1 and CDR2 from the germline V gene are MNHNY and SVGAGI (reference sequence). CDR3 length: 12 residues. The CDR3 DNA sequence: TGTGCCAGCAGTCCAACGACAGCTGGCTACACCTTC. The encoded protein is CASSPTTAGYTF.

The chain links TRBV19 to TRBJ2-1; the D gene could be TRBD1 or TRBD2 (6 bases each). The CDR3 extends over 15 amino acids. Germline V gene sequence: CDR1 LNHDA, CDR2 SQIVND (reference sequence). V lost 5 bases to trimming and J lost 9 bases, with 20 bases between them. The CDR3 region is CASSPGFPGGGEQFF. The CDR3 nucleotides are TGTGCCAGTAGTCCAGGGTTCCCAGGAGGGGGTGAGCAGTTCTTC.

The rearrangement uses TRBV25-1 and TRBJ1-2; D is unresolved. This CDR3 has 12 amino acids. V dropped 8 bases and J dropped 5 bases, with 12 bases sitting between them. CDR1 MGHDK and CDR2 SYGVNS come from the germline V gene. The CDR3 sequence is CASHHSRYGYTF. In DNA form, the CDR3 reads TGTGCCAGCCACCACAGTCGGTATGGCTACACCTTC.